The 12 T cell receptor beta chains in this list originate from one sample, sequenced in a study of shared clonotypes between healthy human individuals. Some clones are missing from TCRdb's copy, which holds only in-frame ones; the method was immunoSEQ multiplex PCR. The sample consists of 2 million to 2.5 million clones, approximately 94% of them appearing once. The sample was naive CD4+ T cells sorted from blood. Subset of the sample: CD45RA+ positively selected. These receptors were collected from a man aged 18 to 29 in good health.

CDR3 region: CASSLEGVGSYNSPLHF. CDR3 DNA: TGCGCCAGCAGCTTGGAGGGGGTAGGATCCTATAATTCACCCCTCCACTTT. This sequence joins TRBV5-1 and TRBJ1-6; possible D gene TRBD1, 6 bases. V was cut by 0 bases and J by 1 base, with 11 bases left in between. The CDR3 sequence is 17 residues long. CDR1 is SGHRS, CDR2 YFSETQ, per germline.

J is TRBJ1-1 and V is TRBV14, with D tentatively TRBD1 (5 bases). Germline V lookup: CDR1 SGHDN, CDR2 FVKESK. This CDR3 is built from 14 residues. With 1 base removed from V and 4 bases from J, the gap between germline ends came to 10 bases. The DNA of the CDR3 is TGTGCCAGCAGCCAAGGGTCAGGGAGCACTGAAGCTTTCTTT. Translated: CASSQGSGSTEAFF.

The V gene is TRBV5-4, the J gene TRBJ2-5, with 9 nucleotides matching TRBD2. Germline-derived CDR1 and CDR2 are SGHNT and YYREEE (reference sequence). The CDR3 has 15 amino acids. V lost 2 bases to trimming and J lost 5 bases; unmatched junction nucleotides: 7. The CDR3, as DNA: TGTGCCAGCAGCTTACAAGCGGGGGGCGGTGAGACCCAGTACTTC. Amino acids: CASSLQAGGGETQYF.

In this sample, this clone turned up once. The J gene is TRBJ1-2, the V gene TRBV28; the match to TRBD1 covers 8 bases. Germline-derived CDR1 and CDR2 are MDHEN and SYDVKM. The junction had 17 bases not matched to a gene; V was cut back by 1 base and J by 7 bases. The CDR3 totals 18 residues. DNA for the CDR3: TGTGCCAGCAGTTTATCACCCACAGGACAGGGTTTCGGGGCTGGCTACACCTTC. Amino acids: CASSLSPTGQGFGAGYTF.

The CDR3, as DNA: TGTGCCAGCAGCTCGGGGGGAGGGCGAATATACAATGAGCAGTTCTTC. Protein: CASSSGGGRIYNEQFF. The chain is built from TRBV5-4 and TRBJ2-1; 7 nucleotides align to TRBD2. This CDR3 is built from 16 residues. With 3 bases clipped from V and 4 bases from J, the junction kept 10 bases outside the gene matches. Germline V lookup: CDR1 SGHNT, CDR2 YYREEE (reference sequence). Together with reference TRBV5-4 and TRBJ2-1, the CDR3 gives the full variable domain: ETGVTQSPTHLIKTRGQQVTLRCSSQSGHNTVSWYQQALGQGPQFIFQYYREEENGRGNFPPRFSGLQFPNYSSELNVNALELDDSALYLCASSSGGGRIYNEQFFGPGTRLTVL.

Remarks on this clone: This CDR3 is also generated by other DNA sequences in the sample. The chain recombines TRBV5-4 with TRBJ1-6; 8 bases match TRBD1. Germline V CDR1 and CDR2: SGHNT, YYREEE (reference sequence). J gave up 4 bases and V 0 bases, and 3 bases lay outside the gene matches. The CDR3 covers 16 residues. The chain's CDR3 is CASSLAGGGYNSPLHF. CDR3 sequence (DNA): TGTGCCAGCAGCTTGGCAGGGGGCGGGTATAATTCACCCCTCCACTTT. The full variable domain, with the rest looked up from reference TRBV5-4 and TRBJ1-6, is ETGVTQSPTHLIKTRGQQVTLRCSSQSGHNTVSWYQQALGQGPQFIFQYYREEENGRGNFPPRFSGLQFPNYSSELNVNALELDDSALYLCASSLAGGGYNSPLHFGNGTRLTVT.

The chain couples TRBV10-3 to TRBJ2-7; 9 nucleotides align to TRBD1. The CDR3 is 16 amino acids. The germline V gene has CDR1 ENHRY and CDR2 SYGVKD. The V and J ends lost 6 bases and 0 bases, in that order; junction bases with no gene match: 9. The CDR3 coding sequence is TGTGCCATCAGACCTACCGACAGGGGGTTCTCCTACGAGCAGTACTTC. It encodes CAIRPTDRGFSYEQYF.

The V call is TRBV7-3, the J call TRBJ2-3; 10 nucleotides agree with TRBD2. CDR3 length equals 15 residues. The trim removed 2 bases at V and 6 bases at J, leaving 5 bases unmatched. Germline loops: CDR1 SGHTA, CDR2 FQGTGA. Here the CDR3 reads CASSLGAGGQDTQYF. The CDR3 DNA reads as TGTGCCAGCAGCTTAGGAGCGGGGGGGCAGGATACGCAGTATTTT.

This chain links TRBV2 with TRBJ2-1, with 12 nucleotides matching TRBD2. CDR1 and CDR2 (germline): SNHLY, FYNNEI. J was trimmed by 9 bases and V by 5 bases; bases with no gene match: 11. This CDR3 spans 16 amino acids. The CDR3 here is CASSPDVTSGGSEQFF. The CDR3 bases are TGTGCCAGCAGTCCGGACGTTACTAGCGGGGGGTCTGAGCAGTTCTTC.

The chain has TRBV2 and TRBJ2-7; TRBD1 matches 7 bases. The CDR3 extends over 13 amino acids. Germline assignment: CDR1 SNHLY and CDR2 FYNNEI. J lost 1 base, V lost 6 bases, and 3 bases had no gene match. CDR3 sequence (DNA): TGTGCCAGCAGGGCGACAGGGTCCTACGAGCAGTACTTC. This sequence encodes CASRATGSYEQYF. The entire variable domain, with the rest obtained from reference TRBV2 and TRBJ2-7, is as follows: EPEVTQTPSHQVTQMGQEVILRCVPISNHLYFYWYRQILGQKVEFLVSFYNNEISEKSEIFDDQFSVERPDGSNFTLKIRSTKLEDSAMYFCASRATGSYEQYFGPGTRLTVT.

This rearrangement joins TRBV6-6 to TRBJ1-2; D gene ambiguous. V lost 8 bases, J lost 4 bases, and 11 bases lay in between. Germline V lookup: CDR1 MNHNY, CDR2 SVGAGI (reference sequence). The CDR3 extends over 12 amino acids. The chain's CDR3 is CASGEIPYGYTF. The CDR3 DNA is TGTGCCAGCGGGGAAATTCCCTATGGCTACACCTTC.

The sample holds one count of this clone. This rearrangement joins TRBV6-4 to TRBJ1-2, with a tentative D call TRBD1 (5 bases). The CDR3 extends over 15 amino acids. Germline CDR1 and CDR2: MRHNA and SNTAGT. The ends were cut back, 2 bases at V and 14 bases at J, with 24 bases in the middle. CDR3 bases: TGTGCCAGCAGTGACCCGAGCGACAGACCGCCTCTCTATACCTTC. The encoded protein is CASSDPSDRPPLYTF.